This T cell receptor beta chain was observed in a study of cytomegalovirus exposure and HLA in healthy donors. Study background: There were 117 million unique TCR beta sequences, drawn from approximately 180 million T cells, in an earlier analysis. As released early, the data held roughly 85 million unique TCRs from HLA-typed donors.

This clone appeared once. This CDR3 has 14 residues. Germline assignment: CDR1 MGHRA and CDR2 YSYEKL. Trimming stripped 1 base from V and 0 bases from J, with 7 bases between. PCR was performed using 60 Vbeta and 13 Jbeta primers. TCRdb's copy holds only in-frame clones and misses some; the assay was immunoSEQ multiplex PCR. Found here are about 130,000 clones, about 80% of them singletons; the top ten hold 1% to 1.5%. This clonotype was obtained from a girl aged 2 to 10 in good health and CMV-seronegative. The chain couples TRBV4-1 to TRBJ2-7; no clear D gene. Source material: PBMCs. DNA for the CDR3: TGCGCCAGCAGCCAAGGGCAGATCTCCTACGAGCAGTACTTC. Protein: CASSQGQISYEQYF.